This T cell receptor (beta chain) came from a study of blood T cells in healthy people across ages. The CDR3 has 14 amino acids. Germline V gene data show CDR1 as LGHNA and CDR2 as YSLEER. V was clipped by 0 bases and J by 5 bases, with 10 bases between them. It was with a sample-barcoded 5' primer and a J-beta primer mix that a second PCR of roughly 7 to 12 cycles was run. One entry per CDR3 protein results from TCRdb running MiXCR on the 5' RACE reads. In the table there are about 580,000 distinct CDR3 sequences, roughly 48% of which are singletons. Sequences were obtained from blood. V gene TRBV4-3 combines with J gene TRBJ1-2; D is unresolved. The source is an older man in good health. CDR3 nucleotides: TGCGCCAGCAGCCAAGATCTGGGGTCTTATGGCTACACCTTC. Translated, it gives CASSQDLGSYGYTF.